Presented here are 23 T cell receptor beta chains from one specimen sequenced in a study of T cell responses to AZD1222 COVID-19 vaccine. Repertoires were generated with immunoSEQ multiplex PCR, while TCRdb's copy carries only in-frame clones and drops some. The table shows under 200,000 clones, with approximately 90% occurring only once. Here the sequenced sample was peripheral blood, taken on day 0 of AZD1222 vaccination. All receptors come from an adult in good health.

This clone was recorded only once. The chain uses TRBV20-1 and TRBJ1-1; D is undetermined. Germline V gene lookup returns CDR1 DFQATT and CDR2 SNEGSKA (reference sequence). Trimming removed 8 bases at V and 3 bases at J, with 10 bases between. The CDR3 spans 11 residues. Here the CDR3 reads CSYRAYTEAFF. CDR3 DNA sequence: TGCAGTTATCGGGCCTACACTGAAGCTTTCTTT.

The chain carries TRBV9 and TRBJ1-1, with TRBD1 as a possible D gene (5 bases). V was trimmed by 0 bases and J by 1 base, leaving 10 bases between them. This CDR3 spans 15 amino acids. Germline assignment: CDR1 SGDLS and CDR2 YYNGEE. DNA for the CDR3: TGTGCCAGCAGCGTAGAGGGACTTACGAACACTGAAGCTTTCTTT. Protein: CASSVEGLTNTEAFF.

The chain uses TRBV9 and TRBJ1-1; D is ambiguous. The CDR3 runs to 15 residues. Trimming removed 3 bases at V and 6 bases at J, with 18 bases between. Germline loops: CDR1 SGDLS, CDR2 YYNGEE. For the CDR3, the DNA is TGTGCCAGCAGCGGAAAGACGAGTTCCGTCGCTGAAGCTTTCTTT. Translated, it gives CASSGKTSSVAEAFF. Based on the CDR3 plus reference TRBV9 and TRBJ1-1, the full variable domain is DSGVTQTPKHLITATGQRVTLRCSPRSGDLSVYWYQQSLDQGLQFLIQYYNGEERAKGNILERFSAQQFPDLHSELNLSSLELGDSALYFCASSGKTSSVAEAFFGQGTRLTVV.

The chain links TRBV30 to TRBJ1-5; the D gene is possibly TRBD1 (5 bases). Germline lookup yields CDR1 GTSNPN and CDR2 SVGIG (reference sequence). The CDR3 is 15 residues long. V was clipped by 2 bases and J by 1 base, with 12 bases between them. CDR3 nucleotides: TGTGCCTGGAGTAGTTTCAGGGACAGCAATCAGCCCCAGCATTTT. Translated, it gives CAWSSFRDSNQPQHF.

This clone came up once. The chain links TRBV15 to TRBJ2-1; D unclear. The V end lost 0 bases, the J end lost 0 bases, and 15 bases lay between the germline ends. CDR1 is LNHNV, CDR2 YYDKDF, per germline (reference sequence). This CDR3 contains 18 residues. The CDR3 protein is CATSRDSLGLPSYNEQFF. Here the CDR3 DNA reads TGTGCCACCAGCAGAGATTCATTAGGGCTCCCCTCCTACAATGAGCAGTTCTTC.

V gene TRBV9 combines with J gene TRBJ2-1; 8 bases align to TRBD2. Per the germline V gene, CDR1 is SGDLS and CDR2 is YYNGEE. The CDR3 loop spans 18 amino acids. V was pared by 0 bases and J by 0 bases, with 8 bases of the junction left unmatched. The CDR3 reads CASSVEIGGRTSYNEQFF. CDR3 coding DNA: TGTGCCAGCAGCGTAGAAATCGGCGGGAGGACCTCCTACAATGAGCAGTTCTTC.

The rearrangement joins TRBV10-2 to TRBJ1-1; possible D gene TRBD1, 5 bases. The V and J ends lost 2 bases and 4 bases respectively, with 8 bases between them. CDR1 and CDR2 (germline): WSHSY, SAAADI. The CDR3 loop spans 13 amino acids. Here the CDR3 DNA reads TGCGCCAGCAGTGAGCAGGGCGGCACTGAAGCTTTCTTT. It yields the protein CASSEQGGTEAFF.

This chain joins TRBV4-1 and TRBJ1-5, with 11 bases fitting TRBD1. The CDR3 has 18 amino acids. Trimming at V came to 0 bases and at J to 1 base, leaving 5 bases not matched to a gene. Germline V gene lookup returns CDR1 MGHRA and CDR2 YSYEKL. For the CDR3, the DNA is TGCGCCAGCAGCCAAGACCGGACAGGGGGCGCAAGCAATCAGCCCCAGCATTTT. It codes for CASSQDRTGGASNQPQHF.

The V call is TRBV19, the J call TRBJ1-1, with a weak D call TRBD1 (5 bases). The V end was cut by 8 bases, the J end by 3 bases, with 13 bases between. Germline V gene lookup returns CDR1 LNHDA and CDR2 SQIVND (reference sequence). This CDR3 has 13 amino acids. The CDR3 DNA is TGTGCCAGTCGAGACAGCCTCTACACTGAAGCTTTCTTT. This gives the protein CASRDSLYTEAFF.

The rearrangement links TRBV27 to TRBJ1-1, with D possibly TRBD1 on 6 matching bases. The CDR3 totals 16 residues. V lost 5 bases, J lost 3 bases, and 19 bases lay in between. Germline CDR1 is MNHEY and CDR2 is SMNVEV (reference sequence). CDR3 nucleotides: TGTGCCAGCAGTATAAGGGACACCCCAAGGGACACTGAAGCTTTCTTT. The encoded protein is CASSIRDTPRDTEAFF.

The V gene is TRBV6-5, the J gene TRBJ2-5, with D perhaps given as TRBD1 or TRBD2 (5 bases each). The germline gives CDR1 MNHEY, CDR2 SVGAGI. The ends were cut back, 10 bases at V and 1 base at J, with 19 bases in the middle. This CDR3 spans 15 amino acids. The CDR3 is CAIRDAGWAQETQYF. DNA of the CDR3: TGTGCCATCCGGGACGCCGGATGGGCCCAAGAGACCCAGTACTTC.

The J gene is TRBJ1-2, the V gene TRBV2; D ambiguous. Germline V gene lookup returns CDR1 SNHLY and CDR2 FYNNEI. The CDR3 runs to 14 residues. With 1 base removed from V and 3 bases from J, the gap between germline ends came to 9 bases. CDR3 DNA: TGTGCCAGCAGTGAAGGTCGCCGAGACTATGGCTACACCTTC. Residues: CASSEGRRDYGYTF.

This chain joins TRBV7-2 and TRBJ1-1, with unresolved D. The V gene's germline CDR1 is SGHTA and CDR2 FQGNSA. This CDR3 comprises 15 residues. Trimming removed 0 bases at V and 0 bases at J, with 8 bases between. CDR3 loop: CASSLATVMNTEAFF. CDR3 sequence (DNA): TGTGCCAGCAGCTTAGCGACGGTTATGAACACTGAAGCTTTCTTT.

The gene calls are TRBV6-2 or TRBV6-3 and TRBJ2-1; no definite D call. The CDR3 totals 14 residues. Between the trimmed V and J ends, which lost 2 bases and 9 bases, there was a span of 14 bases. In germline, CDR1 is MNHEY, CDR2 SVGEGT. CDR3 sequence: CASSYARAGLEQFF. The DNA of the CDR3 is TGTGCCAGCAGTTACGCTAGAGCCGGCCTTGAGCAGTTCTTC.

The sample holds one count of this clone. The J gene is TRBJ1-2, the V gene TRBV6-5; the D gene is possibly TRBD1 (5 bases). This CDR3 region has 14 residues. The V end lost 6 bases, the J end lost 5 bases, and 16 bases lay between the germline ends. The V gene's germline CDR1 is MNHEY and CDR2 SVGAGI. The CDR3 DNA sequence: TGTGCCAGCAGGGATCCAGGGATCGGGTATGGCTACACCTTC. As protein: CASRDPGIGYGYTF.

This chain links TRBV7-9 with TRBJ2-7; the D gene is possibly TRBD1 (6 bases). The CDR3 covers 15 residues. CDR1 SEHNR and CDR2 FQNEAQ come from the germline V gene (reference sequence). V was trimmed by 5 bases and J by 3 bases, leaving 17 bases between them. The CDR3 region is CASSEGIGQHYEQYF. DNA for the CDR3: TGTGCCAGCAGCGAGGGAATTGGACAGCACTACGAGCAGTACTTC.

The chain has TRBV29-1 and TRBJ1-1; D not resolved. The germline V gene encodes CDR1 SQVTM and CDR2 ANQGSEA. The CDR3 has 13 amino acids. Trimming stripped 6 bases from V and 1 base from J, with 12 bases between. The CDR3 sequence: CSVGRAQNTEAFF. In DNA, the CDR3 is TGCAGCGTGGGTAGGGCCCAGAACACTGAAGCTTTCTTT.

The chain has TRBV19 and TRBJ1-4; TRBD1 matches at 7 bases. Germline CDR1 and CDR2: LNHDA and SQIVND (reference sequence). The CDR3 runs 14 residues. Trimming removed 9 bases from V and 7 bases from J; junction bases left unmatched: 11. The CDR3 DNA reads as TGTGCCAGCGGGAAGACAGGGATTAGTGAAAAACTGTTTTTT. It specifies CASGKTGISEKLFF.

This clone was observed a single time. V and J are TRBV11-2 and TRBJ1-1, with 8 bases matching TRBD1. The CDR3 has 15 residues. V lost 5 bases, J lost 4 bases, and 9 bases stayed unmatched. The germline gives CDR1 SGHAT, CDR2 FQNNGV. In DNA form, the CDR3 reads TGTGCCAGCAGCCCACGGACAGGGACGGGCACTGAAGCTTTCTTT. It translates to CASSPRTGTGTEAFF.

This clone was observed once. The V gene is TRBV9, the J gene TRBJ1-4; TRBD1 aligns across 8 bases. Germline values: CDR1 SGDLS, CDR2 YYNGEE. The CDR3 is 14 residues long. V lost 3 bases and J lost 5; bases outside the gene matches: 3. The CDR3 region is CASSADRVNEKLFF. The CDR3 nucleotides read TGTGCCAGCAGCGCGGACAGGGTGAATGAAAAACTGTTTTTT.

This clone was seen once. The chain uses TRBV2 and TRBJ1-6; 7 bases are shared with TRBD1. This CDR3 has 13 amino acids. Germline V lookup: CDR1 SNHLY, CDR2 FYNNEI. Trimming removed 8 bases from V and 5 bases from J; junction bases left unmatched: 3. The CDR3 region is CASFGTDNSPLHF. The CDR3 region has the DNA TGTGCCAGCTTTGGGACAGATAATTCACCCCTCCACTTT.

V and J are TRBV7-2 and TRBJ2-1; a possible D gene is TRBD1 (5 bases). Germline V CDR1 and CDR2: SGHTA, FQGNSA. V was pared by 5 bases and J by 0 bases, with 14 bases between. The CDR3 has 16 residues. The DNA for the CDR3 is TGTGCCAGCAGCCTGGGGCAACCAGCCTCCTACAATGAGCAGTTCTTC. As protein: CASSLGQPASYNEQFF.

This sequence joins TRBV7-9 and TRBJ1-1; D might be TRBD1 (6 bases). The CDR3 sequence is 15 residues long. V was clipped by 1 base and J by 7 bases, with 16 bases between them. The germline gives CDR1 SEHNR, CDR2 FQNEAQ (reference sequence). The CDR3 DNA reads TGTGCCAGCAGCTTAGTCGGAGGCAGGGGCGGTGAAGCTTTCTTT. Its protein is CASSLVGGRGGEAFF.